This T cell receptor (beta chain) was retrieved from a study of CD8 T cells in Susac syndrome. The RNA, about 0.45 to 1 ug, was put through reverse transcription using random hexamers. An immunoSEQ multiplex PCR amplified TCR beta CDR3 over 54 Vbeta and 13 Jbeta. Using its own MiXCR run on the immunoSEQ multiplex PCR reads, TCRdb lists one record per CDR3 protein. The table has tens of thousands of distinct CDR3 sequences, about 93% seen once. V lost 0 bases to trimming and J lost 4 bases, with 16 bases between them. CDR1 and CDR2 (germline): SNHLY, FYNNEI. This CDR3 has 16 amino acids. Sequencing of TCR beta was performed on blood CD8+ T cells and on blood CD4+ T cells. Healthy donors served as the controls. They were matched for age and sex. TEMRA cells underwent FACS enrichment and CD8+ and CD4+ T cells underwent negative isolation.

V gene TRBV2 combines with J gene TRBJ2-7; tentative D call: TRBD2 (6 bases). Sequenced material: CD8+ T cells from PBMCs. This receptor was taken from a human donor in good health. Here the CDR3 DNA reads TGTGCCAGCAGTGAAGCGCCCGGCAGGGCGGGATACGAGCAGTACTTC. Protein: CASSEAPGRAGYEQYF.